The rows below give T cell receptor beta chains drawn from one sample of a study of T cell responses to AZD1222 COVID-19 vaccine. The table came from immunoSEQ multiplex PCR; TCRdb's copy has only in-frame clones and leaves some out. The sample records 150,000 to 200,000 clones, 80% to 90% being singletons. This specimen was peripheral blood, taken on day 0 of AZD1222 vaccination. Every receptor here comes from an adult in good health. Both conserved end residues are part of each CDR3. Each record gives: D gene, clone size, V gene, J gene, CDR3 DNA, CDR3 protein. The D gene is left open where the match is weak. Clone size is stated in some rows and not others, as once, few, many or a class when expanded.

d_gene: NA
abundance: NA
v_gene: TRBV5-1
j_gene: TRBJ1-6
CDR3nt: TGCGCCAGCAGCGGCGAGGGATATAATTCACCCCTCCACTTT
CDR3aa: CASSGEGYNSPLHF

d_gene: TRBD1
abundance: NA
v_gene: TRBV20-1
j_gene: TRBJ1-2
CDR3nt: TGCAGTGCTAGTTTGGGCTTGCAGGGGGCAGGAGGCTACACCTTC
CDR3aa: CSASLGLQGAGGYTF

d_gene: NA
abundance: NA
v_gene: TRBV14
j_gene: TRBJ1-3
CDR3nt: TGTGCCAGCAGTCGCCCTGGAAACACCATATATTTT
CDR3aa: CASSRPGNTIYF

d_gene: NA
abundance: NA
v_gene: TRBV10-2
j_gene: TRBJ1-5
CDR3nt: TGCGCCAGCAGCGAATCAGGAGATTATAGCAATCAGCCCCAGCATTTT
CDR3aa: CASSESGDYSNQPQHF

d_gene: TRBD1
abundance: NA
v_gene: TRBV7-9
j_gene: TRBJ1-2
CDR3nt: TGTGCCAGCAGCTTACAGGGGGCCGACGGCTACACCTTC
CDR3aa: CASSLQGADGYTF

d_gene: TRBD1
abundance: NA
v_gene: TRBV2
j_gene: TRBJ1-2
CDR3nt: TGTGCCAGCAGCGGTACAGGGGACTATGGCTACACCTTC
CDR3aa: CASSGTGDYGYTF

d_gene: TRBD2
abundance: NA
v_gene: TRBV2
j_gene: TRBJ2-3
CDR3nt: TGTGCCAGCAGCGCGCTAGCGGGAGGAACCCCCCTGACAGATACGCAGTATTTT
CDR3aa: CASSALAGGTPLTDTQYF

d_gene: TRBD1
abundance: NA
v_gene: TRBV4-1
j_gene: TRBJ1-1
CDR3nt: TGCGCCAGCAGCCACGTAGACAGGGAGGCCACTGAAGCTTTCTTT
CDR3aa: CASSHVDREATEAFF

d_gene: NA
abundance: NA
v_gene: TRBV2
j_gene: TRBJ2-7
CDR3nt: TGTGCCAGCAGTCTGACAGGTCGCTACGAGCAGTACTTC
CDR3aa: CASSLTGRYEQYF

d_gene: NA
abundance: NA
v_gene: TRBV4-2
j_gene: TRBJ2-7
CDR3nt: TGTGCCAGCAGCCAAGAGGACATTCTCCGCTTTTCCTACGAGCAGTACTTC
CDR3aa: CASSQEDILRFSYEQYF

d_gene: TRBD1
abundance: NA
v_gene: TRBV7-9
j_gene: TRBJ2-2
CDR3nt: TGTGCCAGCAGAAGGGACAGAAGCACCGGGGAGCTGTTTTTT
CDR3aa: CASRRDRSTGELFF

d_gene: TRBD1
abundance: once
v_gene: TRBV5-1
j_gene: TRBJ1-4
CDR3nt: TGCGCCAGCAGCTCGGACCCTGGGACAGTAGGAGAAAAACTGTTTTTT
CDR3aa: CASSSDPGTVGEKLFF

d_gene: NA
abundance: NA
v_gene: TRBV12-5
j_gene: TRBJ2-5
CDR3nt: TGTGCTAGTGGCCCTGGGGTAGGCGAAGAGACCCAGTACTTC
CDR3aa: CASGPGVGEETQYF

d_gene: NA
abundance: NA
v_gene: TRBV18
j_gene: TRBJ2-5
CDR3nt: TGTGCCAGCTCACCACCTTCAGAGACCCAGTACTTC
CDR3aa: CASSPPSETQYF

d_gene: NA
abundance: NA
v_gene: TRBV5-6
j_gene: TRBJ2-2
CDR3nt: TGTGCCAGCAGCTCCCCGGGACGCCGAGGCACCGGGGAGCTGTTTTTT
CDR3aa: CASSSPGRRGTGELFF

d_gene: NA
abundance: NA
v_gene: TRBV18
j_gene: TRBJ2-7
CDR3nt: TGTGCCAGCTCACCTTTGGACAGCCGGTATGGGCAGTACTTC
CDR3aa: CASSPLDSRYGQYF

d_gene: TRBD1
abundance: NA
v_gene: TRBV24-1
j_gene: TRBJ2-5
CDR3nt: TGTGCCACCAGTGATCCAACAGGGGGCGGGGAGACCCAGTACTTC
CDR3aa: CATSDPTGGGETQYF

d_gene: TRBD1
abundance: NA
v_gene: TRBV5-1
j_gene: TRBJ2-2
CDR3nt: TGCGCCAGCAGCCCGGGACAGGGCACCACCGGGGAGCTGTTTTTT
CDR3aa: CASSPGQGTTGELFF

d_gene: TRBD1
abundance: few
v_gene: TRBV9
j_gene: TRBJ1-2
CDR3nt: TGTGCCAGCAGCGTAGACAGGGGCTGGGATGATGGCTACACCTTC
CDR3aa: CASSVDRGWDDGYTF

d_gene: TRBD1
abundance: few
v_gene: TRBV2
j_gene: TRBJ1-3
CDR3nt: TGTGCCAGCAGTGAACGAGGACGGACAGGGGATTTTGGAAACACCATATATTTT
CDR3aa: CASSERGRTGDFGNTIYF

d_gene: TRBD2
abundance: NA
v_gene: TRBV5-1
j_gene: TRBJ2-3
CDR3nt: TGCGCCAGCAGCTTGCTCCCGGGGGGGAGCGGGACAGATACGCAGTATTTT
CDR3aa: CASSLLPGGSGTDTQYF

d_gene: TRBD1
abundance: NA
v_gene: TRBV5-1
j_gene: TRBJ2-2
CDR3nt: TGCGCCAGCAGCCCGGGACTGGACAGGGGTGCCGGGGAGCTGTTTTTT
CDR3aa: CASSPGLDRGAGELFF

d_gene: NA
abundance: NA
v_gene: TRBV30
j_gene: TRBJ1-2
CDR3nt: TGTGCCTGGAGTAGAGACGCCTATGGCTACACCTTC
CDR3aa: CAWSRDAYGYTF

d_gene: NA
abundance: NA
v_gene: TRBV29-1
j_gene: TRBJ2-1
CDR3nt: TGCAGCGTCACGGGGGGCCCAGAGAACAATGAGCAGTTCTTC
CDR3aa: CSVTGGPENNEQFF

d_gene: NA
abundance: NA
v_gene: TRBV11-2
j_gene: TRBJ2-3
CDR3nt: TGTGCCAGCAGCCCTGTAGCGGGCACAGATACGCAGTATTTT
CDR3aa: CASSPVAGTDTQYF

d_gene: NA
abundance: NA
v_gene: TRBV7-2
j_gene: TRBJ2-1
CDR3nt: TGTGCCAGCAGCCGCGACGGGCCCCCGGGGTCCAATGAGCAGTTCTTC
CDR3aa: CASSRDGPPGSNEQFF

d_gene: TRBD2
abundance: NA
v_gene: TRBV19
j_gene: TRBJ2-2
CDR3nt: TGTGCCAGTAAAAGGGATAGCGGGGCCCAGGGGACCGGGGAGCTGTTTTTT
CDR3aa: CASKRDSGAQGTGELFF

d_gene: TRBD2
abundance: NA
v_gene: TRBV7-3
j_gene: TRBJ2-1
CDR3nt: TGTGCCAGCAGCCCTAAGCGGGGGGCCATCAATGAGCAGTTCTTC
CDR3aa: CASSPKRGAINEQFF

d_gene: TRBD2
abundance: few
v_gene: TRBV29-1
j_gene: TRBJ2-7
CDR3nt: TGCAGCGTTGCGGGGGGGATGTACGGGGAGCAGTACTTC
CDR3aa: CSVAGGMYGEQYF

d_gene: NA
abundance: few
v_gene: TRBV6-5
j_gene: TRBJ2-7
CDR3nt: TGTGCCAGCACCCATAGCCGCGAGCAGTACTTC
CDR3aa: CASTHSREQYF

d_gene: NA
abundance: NA
v_gene: TRBV30
j_gene: TRBJ2-2
CDR3nt: TGTGCCTGGAGCCCAGGAGAAAACACCGGGGAGCTGTTTTTT
CDR3aa: CAWSPGENTGELFF

d_gene: TRBD1
abundance: NA
v_gene: TRBV3-1/TRBV3-2
j_gene: TRBJ2-1
CDR3nt: TGTGCCAGCAGCGGACAGGGGGACCCCTACAATGAGCAGTTCTTC
CDR3aa: CASSGQGDPYNEQFF

d_gene: NA
abundance: NA
v_gene: TRBV5-1
j_gene: TRBJ2-7
CDR3nt: TGCGCCAGTAACGGACAGCTAGACGACGAGCAGTACTTC
CDR3aa: CASNGQLDDEQYF

d_gene: NA
abundance: NA
v_gene: TRBV9
j_gene: TRBJ1-1
CDR3nt: TGTGCCAGCAGCGTAGGACAGAGTCTCGCTGAAGCTTTCTTT
CDR3aa: CASSVGQSLAEAFF

d_gene: NA
abundance: NA
v_gene: TRBV20-1
j_gene: TRBJ1-5
CDR3nt: TGCAGTGCTAGTCAAGGGAACCAGCCCCAGCATTTT
CDR3aa: CSASQGNQPQHF

d_gene: TRBD1
abundance: few
v_gene: TRBV10-2
j_gene: TRBJ1-1
CDR3nt: TGCGCCAGCAGAGGGACAGGGGGCGGGAACACTGAAGCTTTCTTT
CDR3aa: CASRGTGGGNTEAFF

d_gene: TRBD1
abundance: NA
v_gene: TRBV4-1
j_gene: TRBJ1-6
CDR3nt: TGCGCCAGCAGCCACCCCGACAGGGAGATTTCACCCCTCCACTTT
CDR3aa: CASSHPDREISPLHF

d_gene: NA
abundance: NA
v_gene: TRBV19
j_gene: TRBJ1-1
CDR3nt: TGTGCCAGTAGTATGGTCGAGGGCACTGAAGCTTTCTTT
CDR3aa: CASSMVEGTEAFF

d_gene: NA
abundance: NA
v_gene: TRBV4-3
j_gene: TRBJ2-5
CDR3nt: TGCGCCAGCAGCCAAGATCTAGTCGAGACCCAGTACTTC
CDR3aa: CASSQDLVETQYF

d_gene: TRBD1
abundance: NA
v_gene: TRBV19
j_gene: TRBJ2-6
CDR3nt: TGTGCCAGTACCCCGACAGGGGCCCGTGGGGCCAACGTCCTGACTTTC
CDR3aa: CASTPTGARGANVLTF

d_gene: TRBD2
abundance: once
v_gene: TRBV9
j_gene: TRBJ2-3
CDR3nt: TGTGCCAGCAGCGTAGCGGGGGGGGGCGTAGATACGCAGTATTTT
CDR3aa: CASSVAGGGVDTQYF

d_gene: NA
abundance: NA
v_gene: TRBV12-3/TRBV12-4
j_gene: TRBJ1-1
CDR3nt: TGTGCCAGCAGTTTAATCGGCACGGAAGCTTTCTTT
CDR3aa: CASSLIGTEAFF

d_gene: NA
abundance: NA
v_gene: TRBV6-6
j_gene: TRBJ1-6
CDR3nt: TGTGCCAGCAGTCCCCCGGGAAGCTCCTATAATTCACCCCTCCACTTT
CDR3aa: CASSPPGSSYNSPLHF

d_gene: NA
abundance: NA
v_gene: TRBV5-1
j_gene: TRBJ2-5
CDR3nt: TGCGCCAGCAAGAACAGGGCCGTCCAAGAGACCCAGTACTTC
CDR3aa: CASKNRAVQETQYF

d_gene: TRBD1
abundance: NA
v_gene: TRBV9
j_gene: TRBJ2-1
CDR3nt: TGTGCCAGCAGCGTTCAGGGACAGGGGTTCTACAATGAGCAGTTCTTC
CDR3aa: CASSVQGQGFYNEQFF

d_gene: NA
abundance: NA
v_gene: TRBV10-3
j_gene: TRBJ2-2
CDR3nt: TGTGCCATCAGTGACTTAGGGGGCACCGGGGAGCTGTTTTTT
CDR3aa: CAISDLGGTGELFF

d_gene: NA
abundance: NA
v_gene: TRBV4-1
j_gene: TRBJ2-5
CDR3nt: TGCGCCAGCAGCCAAGGCCTGGGGGAGACCCAGTACTTC
CDR3aa: CASSQGLGETQYF

d_gene: NA
abundance: NA
v_gene: TRBV12-3/TRBV12-4
j_gene: TRBJ2-7
CDR3nt: TGTGCCAGCAGTTTTACGACAGTCTACGAGCAGTACTTC
CDR3aa: CASSFTTVYEQYF

d_gene: NA
abundance: NA
v_gene: TRBV28
j_gene: TRBJ2-1
CDR3nt: TGTGCCAGCTCTGAGAGTAGACCCTACAATGAGCAGTTCTTC
CDR3aa: CASSESRPYNEQFF